A single sample gave rise to the 21 T cell receptor beta chains below, sequenced in a study of cytomegalovirus exposure and HLA in healthy donors. PCR used 60 Vbeta primers and 13 Jbeta primers. Sequenced by immunoSEQ multiplex PCR; TCRdb stores in-frame clones only, minus some. Recorded for this sample: about 120,000 clones. Material: PBMCs. These receptor sequences come from a man aged 40-55 years in good health and CMV-seropositive.

The chain has TRBV5-1 and TRBJ1-4, with D possibly matching TRBD1 (6 bases). The V end was cut by 4 bases, the J end by 2 bases, with 15 bases between. This CDR3 comprises 16 residues. From germline, CDR1 is SGHRS and CDR2 YFSETQ. This CDR3 is CASSPSPQGTNEKLFF. The DNA for the CDR3 is TGCGCCAGCAGCCCTAGCCCTCAGGGGACTAATGAAAAACTGTTTTTT.

V and J are TRBV28 and TRBJ2-7; TRBD2 agrees at 11 bases. V lost 4 bases to trimming and J lost 7 bases; unmatched junction nucleotides: 21. The germline CDR1 and CDR2 sequences are MDHEN and SYDVKM. This CDR3 comprises 19 residues. The CDR3 protein is CASSSGPSGRPPGYEEQYF. The DNA for the CDR3 is TGTGCCAGCAGTTCCGGTCCTAGCGGGAGGCCCCCGGGCTACGAGGAGCAGTACTTC.

The chain links TRBV7-6 to TRBJ2-5, with 10 bases aligning to TRBD2. Germline CDR1 and CDR2: SGHVS and FNYEAQ. The junction had 2 bases not matched to a gene; V was cut back by 3 bases and J by 4 bases. This CDR3 is 14 amino acids long. The CDR3 DNA reads as TGTGCCAGCAGCTTCCTAGCGGGAGTAGAGACCCAGTACTTC. Translation gives CASSFLAGVETQYF. The full variable domain, its missing parts supplied by reference TRBV7-6 and TRBJ2-5, is GAGVSQSPRYKVTKRGQDVALRCDPISGHVSLYWYRQALGQGPEFLTYFNYEAQQDKSGLPNDRFSAERPEGSISTLTIQRTEQRDSAMYRCASSFLAGVETQYFGPGTRLLVL.

V usage is TRBV7-3 and J usage is TRBJ2-3; 8 bases agree with TRBD2. CDR3 length: 14 amino acids. Germline CDR1 SGHTA, CDR2 FQGTGA. V lost 1 base and J lost 8; bases outside the gene matches: 5. The CDR3 DNA reads as TGTGCCAGCAGCTTAATAGCGGGGATGAGTACGCAGTATTTT. Translating it yields CASSLIAGMSTQYF.

V and J are TRBV4-2 and TRBJ2-7, with a tentative D call TRBD1 (6 bases). Germline CDR1 LGHNA, CDR2 YNFKEQ. The length of the CDR3 is 17 residues. V lost 0 bases, J lost 3 bases, and 18 bases lay in between. The CDR3 here is CASSQEWGLPNLYEQYF. The CDR3, as DNA: TGTGCCAGCAGCCAAGAGTGGGGGCTTCCTAATCTCTACGAGCAGTACTTC.

The rearrangement joins TRBV19 to TRBJ2-3; D is possibly TRBD2 (5 bases). Germline V gives CDR1 LNHDA, CDR2 SQIVND (reference sequence). The length of the CDR3 is 11 residues. The V and J ends lost 10 bases and 7 bases respectively, with 12 bases between them. The CDR3: CATATGYTQYF. The CDR3 DNA sequence: TGTGCCACCGCAACGGGGTATACGCAGTATTTT.

The rearrangement links TRBV10-3 to TRBJ1-3; the D is unclear. V was clipped by 0 bases and J by 0 bases, with 9 bases between them. CDR3 length equals 16 residues. CDR1 ENHRY and CDR2 SYGVKD come from the germline V gene. Here the CDR3 DNA reads TGTGCCATCAGTGAGTCTGCGTCGTACTCTGGAAACACCATATATTTT. Its protein product is CAISESASYSGNTIYF.

This chain uses TRBV7-9 with TRBJ1-5, with unresolved D. Trimming took 1 base from V and 4 from J, leaving 5 bases between them. The CDR3 length is 13 residues. In germline, CDR1 is SEHNR, CDR2 FQNEAQ (reference sequence). Written as DNA, the CDR3 is TGTGCCAGCAGCTTAGACCTAAATCAGCCCCAGCATTTT. Its translation: CASSLDLNQPQHF.

In DNA form, the CDR3 reads TGTGCCAGTAGAAACGTTAGCGGGAACACAGATACGCAGTATTTT. The encoded protein is CASRNVSGNTDTQYF. The rearrangement uses TRBV19 and TRBJ2-3, with 8 bases aligning to TRBD2. CDR3 size: 15 residues. Trimming cost V 6 bases and J 2 bases; bases outside gene matches: 7. Germline loops: CDR1 LNHDA, CDR2 SQIVND (reference sequence).

The chain employs TRBV5-1 and TRBJ2-1; unclear D gene. Trimming removed 0 bases at V and 12 bases at J, with 16 bases between. The CDR3 has 14 amino acids. Germline V gene lookup returns CDR1 SGHRS and CDR2 YFSETQ. This CDR3 is CASSLVYSLPGQFF. The CDR3 DNA follows: TGCGCCAGCAGCTTGGTATATAGTTTGCCGGGGCAGTTCTTC. Full variable domain (outside the CDR3, taken from reference TRBV5-1 and TRBJ2-1): KAGVTQTPRYLIKTRGQQVTLSCSPISGHRSVSWYQQTPGQGLQFLFEYFSETQRNKGNFPGRFSGRQFSNSRSEMNVSTLELGDSALYLCASSLVYSLPGQFFGPGTRLTVL.

The chain has TRBV5-5 and TRBJ2-7, with 10 nucleotides matching TRBD1. Per germline, CDR1 SGHKS and CDR2 YYEKEE (reference sequence). V was pared by 3 bases and J by 7 bases, with 13 bases of the junction left unmatched. This CDR3 comprises 16 residues. CDR3 in amino acids: CASSSHSTGGAGEQYF. CDR3 nucleotides: TGTGCCAGCAGCTCCCATTCGACAGGGGGCGCGGGGGAGCAGTACTTC.

This chain links TRBV7-3 with TRBJ2-2; TRBD2 aligns across 13 bases. Germline V gene lookup returns CDR1 SGHTA and CDR2 FQGTGA. The CDR3 runs to 16 residues. With 5 bases clipped from V and 4 bases from J, the junction kept 4 bases outside the gene matches. As DNA, the CDR3 is TGTGCCAGCAGCCCGGGACTAGCGGGACTCACCGGGGAGCTGTTTTTT. This encodes CASSPGLAGLTGELFF.

V and J are TRBV19 and TRBJ1-1; D call uncertain. The CDR3 runs to 14 residues. CDR1 is LNHDA, CDR2 SQIVND, per germline (reference sequence). The germline V and J ends were trimmed by 4 bases and 8 bases, with 17 bases remaining between them. CDR3 sequence reads: CASSSNGGSGEAFF. CDR3 in DNA: TGTGCCAGTAGTAGCAACGGAGGGAGCGGCGAAGCTTTCTTT.

V usage is TRBV5-1 and J usage is TRBJ2-5; 7 bases line up with TRBD1. Losses at the gene ends were 4 bases for V and 1 base for J; bases not matched to a gene: 4. Germline CDR1 is SGHRS and CDR2 is YFSETQ. The CDR3 runs to 14 residues. DNA of the CDR3: TGCGCCAGCAGCCCTGGGACAGCCCAAGAGACCCAGTACTTC. This sequence encodes CASSPGTAQETQYF.

CDR3 loop: CASSLSGTQYF. CDR3 nucleotide sequence: TGTGCCAGCAGCCTTAGCGGGACCCAGTACTTC. The chain is built from TRBV5-6 and TRBJ2-5, with a tentative D call TRBD2 (6 bases). CDR1 and CDR2 from the germline V gene are SGHDT and YYEEEE. Trimming cost V 4 bases and J 7 bases, with 8 bases left between them. CDR3 length: 11 amino acids.

The rearrangement links TRBV7-2 to TRBJ2-1, with D perhaps matching TRBD1 (6 bases). The CDR3 extends over 16 amino acids. The germline V gene encodes CDR1 SGHTA and CDR2 FQGNSA. Trimming cost V 5 bases and J 4 bases, with 18 bases left between them. In nucleotides, the CDR3 is TGTGCCAGCAGCGCTGTTCTTGGGGACAAATACAATGAGCAGTTCTTC. Translated: CASSAVLGDKYNEQFF.

The chain carries TRBV29-1 and TRBJ2-7; 7 bases are a match to TRBD1. The ends lost 5 bases at V and 5 bases at J; junction bases unmatched: 15. CDR3 size: 15 residues. Germline CDR1 and CDR2: SQVTM and ANQGSEA. CDR3 DNA sequence: TGCAGCGTTCTCCTAAGGGACAGTAGTATCGACGAGCAGTACTTC. This codes for CSVLLRDSSIDEQYF.

The gene calls are TRBV5-1 and TRBJ2-1; 7 nucleotides line up with TRBD2. This CDR3 contains 15 residues. V shed 7 bases, J shed 7 bases, and the junction held 14 bases outside the gene matches. Per germline, CDR1 SGHRS and CDR2 YFSETQ. In nucleotides, the CDR3 is TGCGCCAGCCGTTTAGAGGGAGGGCCCCTGAATGAGCAGTTCTTC. Translated, it gives CASRLEGGPLNEQFF.

The V gene is TRBV19, the J gene TRBJ2-1, with D unclear. V was trimmed by 6 bases and J by 12 bases, leaving 12 bases between them. The germline gives CDR1 LNHDA, CDR2 SQIVND (reference sequence). The CDR3 loop spans 11 amino acids. The CDR3 nucleotides read TGTGCCAGTAGCGCCGGCGGATGGCAGTTCTTC. Residues: CASSAGGWQFF.

The rearrangement uses TRBV4-2 and TRBJ2-1; 11 bases match TRBD2. This CDR3 is 16 amino acids long. The germline V gene has CDR1 LGHNA and CDR2 YNFKEQ. Trimming at V came to 2 bases and at J to 9 bases, leaving 9 bases not matched to a gene. The CDR3 spells CASSQKGLAGFGEQFF. The CDR3 DNA reads TGTGCCAGCAGCCAAAAAGGACTAGCGGGTTTTGGTGAGCAGTTCTTC.

V and J are TRBV18 and TRBJ1-5; tentatively, D is TRBD1 (5 bases). The germline V gene has CDR1 KGHSH and CDR2 LQKENI. The CDR3 is made up of 13 amino acids. V was clipped by 4 bases and J by 3 bases, with 7 bases between them. CDR3 nucleotide sequence: TGTGCCAGCTCACGGGACTACAATCAGCCCCAGCATTTT. This codes for CASSRDYNQPQHF.